The present T cell receptor beta chain was sequenced within a study of cytotoxic CD8 clonotypes in ibrutinib-treated CLL. Study-wide findings and caveats: At baseline, clonality was higher than in age-matched healthy donors and correlated with CD8+ counts. Upon ibrutinib response clonality rose, and upon progression it fell back toward baseline.

The CDR3 sequence is 15 residues long. Germline CDR1 and CDR2: MGHRA and YSYEKL. Trimming at V came to 4 bases and at J to 5 bases, leaving 6 bases not matched to a gene. A 1 in 200,000 to 1 in 1 million T cell depth was the sequencing target. Here immunoSEQ multiplex PCR was the method, and the copy in TCRdb shows in-frame clones only, minus some. The sample consists of around 24,000 clones, 78% of them appearing once. As to this clone: What it binds is not known.

PBMCs that had been cryopreserved were the source of 1.5 to 2.5 micrograms of genomic DNA for TCR beta libraries. V and J are TRBV4-1 and TRBJ2-2; 8 bases are a match to TRBD1. This clonotype was sampled from a human donor with chronic lymphocytic leukemia. The material was PBMCs, obtained before ibrutinib treatment. CDR3: CASSLTGEKTGELFF. The CDR3 DNA is TGCGCCAGCAGCCTGACAGGGGAAAAAACCGGGGAGCTGTTTTTT.